These T cell receptor beta chains were read from a single sample in a study of T-cell reconstitution after alpha-beta-depleted transplantation in children. MiXCR, applied by TCRdb to the PCR reads, yields one record per CDR3 protein. Here the sample spans just over 950,000 distinct CDR3 sequences, roughly 29% being singletons. Material: PBMCs, mostly from graft donor cells, obtained 360 days after TCRalphabeta/CD19-depleted stem cell transplant. The receptors originated from a boy under three years old who had a stem cell transplant for SCID, so the T cells may come from the graft donor. Both conserved end residues are part of each CDR3. The D gene is left open where the match is weak. Size is omitted from some rows. Given values are once, few, many or a class for expanded clones.

clone_size: few
j_call: TRBJ2-7
d_call: NA
v_call: TRBV20-1
cdr3_nt: TGCAGTGCCCCGGGACCCTACGAGCAGTACTTC
cdr3_aa: CSAPGPYEQYF

clone_size: few
j_call: TRBJ2-2
d_call: NA
v_call: TRBV5-1
cdr3_nt: TGCGCCAGCAGCTTAACAGGGTCGGCCGGGGAGCTGTTTTTT
cdr3_aa: CASSLTGSAGELFF

clone_size: NA
j_call: TRBJ2-7
d_call: NA
v_call: TRBV5-1
cdr3_nt: TGCGCCAGCAGCTTGGAGCTAGTGATCGACGAGCAGTACTTC
cdr3_aa: CASSLELVIDEQYF

clone_size: NA
j_call: TRBJ1-2
d_call: NA
v_call: TRBV4-2
cdr3_nt: TGTGCCAGCAGCCAAGTTCTTACGAGGGTGGGCTATGGCTACACCTTC
cdr3_aa: CASSQVLTRVGYGYTF

clone_size: few
j_call: TRBJ2-3
d_call: TRBD1
v_call: TRBV29-1
cdr3_nt: TGCAGCGTTAGGAGACAGGGGGCGCGTACAGATACGCAGTATTTT
cdr3_aa: CSVRRQGARTDTQYF

clone_size: few
j_call: TRBJ2-3
d_call: NA
v_call: TRBV7-3
cdr3_nt: TGTGCCAGCAGCTTAAGTAGAGGGGACGTGAGCACAGATACGCAGTATTTT
cdr3_aa: CASSLSRGDVSTDTQYF

clone_size: NA
j_call: TRBJ1-1
d_call: NA
v_call: TRBV30
cdr3_nt: TGTGCCTGGTCGTTGAACACTGAAGCTTTCTTT
cdr3_aa: CAWSLNTEAFF

clone_size: NA
j_call: TRBJ1-5
d_call: NA
v_call: TRBV4-2
cdr3_nt: TGTGCCAGCAGCCAAGTCGGAAGGGGAAATCAGCCCCAGCATTTT
cdr3_aa: CASSQVGRGNQPQHF

clone_size: NA
j_call: TRBJ1-2
d_call: NA
v_call: TRBV20-1
cdr3_nt: TGCAGTGCCACCTCGGACAGTTCCTATGGCTACACCTTC
cdr3_aa: CSATSDSSYGYTF

clone_size: NA
j_call: TRBJ2-7
d_call: TRBD2
v_call: TRBV2
cdr3_nt: TGTGCCAGCACCTCCCTAGCGGGGCACTACGAGCAGTACTTC
cdr3_aa: CASTSLAGHYEQYF

clone_size: few
j_call: TRBJ2-2
d_call: TRBD2
v_call: TRBV3-1
cdr3_nt: TGTGCCAGCAGCCAAGTGTGGCTCGGGACTAGCGGGGGGCTGGGAGCGTCCGGGGAGCTGTTTTTT
cdr3_aa: CASSQVWLGTSGGLGASGELFF

clone_size: NA
j_call: TRBJ2-5
d_call: TRBD2
v_call: TRBV15
cdr3_nt: TGTGCCACCAGCAGAGTCGGACTAGCGGGGGAACAAGAGACCCAGTACTTC
cdr3_aa: CATSRVGLAGEQETQYF

clone_size: few
j_call: TRBJ2-7
d_call: TRBD1
v_call: TRBV7-8
cdr3_nt: TGTGCCAGCAGGGATGACAGGGTATCCTACGAGCAGTACTTC
cdr3_aa: CASRDDRVSYEQYF

clone_size: NA
j_call: TRBJ1-1
d_call: TRBD1
v_call: TRBV6-6
cdr3_nt: TGTGCCAGCAGTTACTCGACAGGGGCTGAAGCTTTCTTT
cdr3_aa: CASSYSTGAEAFF

clone_size: few
j_call: TRBJ1-1
d_call: NA
v_call: TRBV7-3
cdr3_nt: TGTGCCAGCAGCTTAGCCCCGGCCACTCTTACGGACACTGAAGCTTTCTTT
cdr3_aa: CASSLAPATLTDTEAFF

clone_size: NA
j_call: TRBJ2-3
d_call: TRBD2
v_call: TRBV14
cdr3_nt: TGTGCCAGCAGCCAAACAGCGGGGGGGCCCGCAAGCACAGATACGCAGTATTTT
cdr3_aa: CASSQTAGGPASTDTQYF

clone_size: few
j_call: TRBJ2-7
d_call: TRBD2
v_call: TRBV11-2
cdr3_nt: TGTGCCAGCAGCTTTAGGTCCCCTTCGACTAGCGGGGGAGCCTACGAGCAGTACTTC
cdr3_aa: CASSFRSPSTSGGAYEQYF

clone_size: few
j_call: TRBJ2-2
d_call: NA
v_call: TRBV2
cdr3_nt: TGTGCCAGCAGCGTCACAGGGTTTCACACCGGGGAGCTGTTTTTT
cdr3_aa: CASSVTGFHTGELFF

clone_size: NA
j_call: TRBJ2-1
d_call: TRBD1
v_call: TRBV12-3/TRBV12-4
cdr3_nt: TGTGCCAGCAGCCGGGACAGGGGGCATGAGCAGTTCTTC
cdr3_aa: CASSRDRGHEQFF

clone_size: few
j_call: TRBJ1-1
d_call: NA
v_call: TRBV12-3/TRBV12-4
cdr3_nt: TGTGCCAGCAGTTTACCTGAGAGGGGCCCTATCACTGAAGCTTTCTTT
cdr3_aa: CASSLPERGPITEAFF

clone_size: NA
j_call: TRBJ2-2
d_call: NA
v_call: TRBV7-2
cdr3_nt: TGTGCCAGCAGACAAGGACGGATGAACACCGGGGAGCTGTTTTTT
cdr3_aa: CASRQGRMNTGELFF

clone_size: few
j_call: TRBJ1-1
d_call: NA
v_call: TRBV20-1
cdr3_nt: TGCAGTGCTAGAGGAGAGAATGAAGCTTTCTTT
cdr3_aa: CSARGENEAFF

clone_size: NA
j_call: TRBJ2-1
d_call: TRBD1
v_call: TRBV24-1
cdr3_nt: TGTGCCACCAGTGATCGATCCGACAGGGTGGGCAATGAGCAGTTCTTC
cdr3_aa: CATSDRSDRVGNEQFF

clone_size: few
j_call: TRBJ1-2
d_call: TRBD1
v_call: TRBV2
cdr3_nt: TGTGCCGGGACAGAAAACTATGGCTACACCTTC
cdr3_aa: CAGTENYGYTF

clone_size: NA
j_call: TRBJ2-5
d_call: NA
v_call: TRBV18
cdr3_nt: TGTGCCAGCTCACCACTGACTAGGGTCGGAGAGACCCAGTACTTC
cdr3_aa: CASSPLTRVGETQYF

clone_size: NA
j_call: TRBJ1-5
d_call: NA
v_call: TRBV18
cdr3_nt: TGTGCCAGCTCACCCATCCCACAGAATCAGCCCGAGCATTTT
cdr3_aa: CASSPIPQNQPEHF

clone_size: NA
j_call: TRBJ1-1
d_call: TRBD1
v_call: TRBV27
cdr3_nt: TGTGCCAGCAGTACAGGGGCCGGGACAGGGACGAACACTGAAGCTTTCTTT
cdr3_aa: CASSTGAGTGTNTEAFF

clone_size: few
j_call: TRBJ2-7
d_call: NA
v_call: TRBV2
cdr3_nt: TGTGCCAGCAGTGTCGTACGGTCAACCCCCTACGAGCAGTACTTC
cdr3_aa: CASSVVRSTPYEQYF

clone_size: NA
j_call: TRBJ1-2
d_call: TRBD1
v_call: TRBV5-1
cdr3_nt: TGCGCCAGCAGCTTGACGGGACAGTTAGAAGGCTACACCTTC
cdr3_aa: CASSLTGQLEGYTF

clone_size: NA
j_call: TRBJ2-7
d_call: NA
v_call: TRBV9
cdr3_nt: TGTGCCAGCAGCGCCAATGACGGGGTTCGCGAGCAGTACTTC
cdr3_aa: CASSANDGVREQYF

clone_size: NA
j_call: TRBJ2-2
d_call: NA
v_call: TRBV7-2
cdr3_nt: TGTGCCAGCAGCTTAGCGTTACTAGCTGGCACCGGGGAGCTGTTTTTT
cdr3_aa: CASSLALLAGTGELFF

clone_size: few
j_call: TRBJ2-1
d_call: TRBD1
v_call: TRBV6-5
cdr3_nt: TGTGCCAGCAGTTACAATCACCGGGACAGGGGCAATGAGCAGTTCTTC
cdr3_aa: CASSYNHRDRGNEQFF

clone_size: NA
j_call: TRBJ2-5
d_call: TRBD1
v_call: TRBV2
cdr3_nt: TGTGCCAGCACCCCCTTGACAGGGTCGAGAGAGACCCAGTACTTC
cdr3_aa: CASTPLTGSRETQYF

clone_size: few
j_call: TRBJ1-1
d_call: NA
v_call: TRBV7-2
cdr3_nt: TGTGCCAGCAGCTTATGGGCATCGAACACTGAAGCTTTCTTT
cdr3_aa: CASSLWASNTEAFF

clone_size: NA
j_call: TRBJ2-5
d_call: NA
v_call: TRBV5-1
cdr3_nt: TGCGCCAGCAGCTTCGATTTCCGGGACGGTCAAGAGACCCAGTACTTC
cdr3_aa: CASSFDFRDGQETQYF

clone_size: NA
j_call: TRBJ1-2
d_call: NA
v_call: TRBV4-2
cdr3_nt: TGTGCCAGCAGCCAAGACCTCAGGGTTGAAGGTGGCTACACCTTC
cdr3_aa: CASSQDLRVEGGYTF

clone_size: few
j_call: TRBJ2-3
d_call: TRBD2
v_call: TRBV5-1
cdr3_nt: TGCGCCAGCAGCCAGACCTGGACTAGCGGAGGCACAGATACGCAGTATTTT
cdr3_aa: CASSQTWTSGGTDTQYF

clone_size: NA
j_call: TRBJ2-7
d_call: TRBD2
v_call: TRBV3-1
cdr3_nt: TGTGCCAGCAGCCAGCCCGGGGGGGCCTTGCACGAGCAGTACTTC
cdr3_aa: CASSQPGGALHEQYF

clone_size: NA
j_call: TRBJ2-1
d_call: NA
v_call: TRBV5-1
cdr3_nt: TGCGCCAGCAGCTTGGACAGGGCTAAAGTATACAATGAGCAGTTCTTC
cdr3_aa: CASSLDRAKVYNEQFF

clone_size: NA
j_call: TRBJ1-6
d_call: NA
v_call: TRBV7-8
cdr3_nt: TGTGCCAGCAGCTTATTCGGCCCAACAAGCCCCCTCCACTTT
cdr3_aa: CASSLFGPTSPLHF

clone_size: NA
j_call: TRBJ2-4
d_call: NA
v_call: TRBV11-2
cdr3_nt: TGTGCCAGCAGCTTAGGAGGGGCTGAGATGTTAAGGGCCAAAAACATTCAGTACTTC
cdr3_aa: CASSLGGAEMLRAKNIQYF

clone_size: NA
j_call: TRBJ1-1
d_call: NA
v_call: TRBV10-3
cdr3_nt: TGTGCCATCAGTGAGTTAGGGGTGGCGAACACTGAAGCTTTCTTT
cdr3_aa: CAISELGVANTEAFF

clone_size: many
j_call: TRBJ2-7
d_call: NA
v_call: TRBV5-1
cdr3_nt: TGCGCCAGCAGCTTGGGGGGGGGCCATAGCTCCTACGAGCAGTACTTC
cdr3_aa: CASSLGGGHSSYEQYF

clone_size: NA
j_call: TRBJ2-3
d_call: TRBD2
v_call: TRBV7-2
cdr3_nt: TGTGCCAGCAGCGGCGGGGGGGCGGCTACGCAGTATTTT
cdr3_aa: CASSGGGAATQYF

clone_size: NA
j_call: TRBJ2-2
d_call: NA
v_call: TRBV5-1
cdr3_nt: TGCGCCAGCAGCTTGGGTTTCGGGCCGACGAACACCGGGGAGCTGTTTTTT
cdr3_aa: CASSLGFGPTNTGELFF

clone_size: NA
j_call: TRBJ2-2
d_call: TRBD2
v_call: TRBV7-2
cdr3_nt: TGTGCCAGCAGCTTAGCCGGGACTAGCGCCACCGGGGAGCTGTTTTTT
cdr3_aa: CASSLAGTSATGELFF